These 2 T cell receptor beta chains were all obtained from the same sample, sequenced in a study of blood T cell repertoires in COVID-19. Some clones are missing from TCRdb's copy, which holds only in-frame ones; the method was immunoSEQ multiplex PCR. This repertoire shows some 370,000 clones, 70% to 90% found once; its top ten account for 10%. Material: peripheral blood. The receptors were gathered from a woman under 40 with COVID-19, enrolled during active disease.

Worth noting for this clone: Additional DNA sequences in this sample encode the identical CDR3. The chain is built from TRBV5-1 and TRBJ2-7, with unresolved D. The CDR3 is 12 residues long. Germline-derived CDR1 and CDR2 are SGHRS and YFSETQ. V dropped 5 bases and J dropped 1 base, with 7 bases sitting between them. In DNA form, the CDR3 reads TGCGCCAGCAGTGGCAGTTCCTACGAGCAGTACTTC. Translated, it gives CASSGSSYEQYF.

This chain joins TRBV27 and TRBJ2-7; TRBD2 matches 8 bases. CDR1 is MNHEY and CDR2 is SMNVEV in the germline V gene (reference sequence). After removal of 5 bases from V and 2 bases from J, the junction contained 5 bases not matched to a gene. This CDR3 is built from 14 residues. The CDR3 loop is CASSRRTSPYEQYF. As DNA, the CDR3 is TGTGCCAGCAGTCGGCGGACTAGCCCCTACGAGCAGTACTTC.